The rows below give T cell receptor beta chains drawn from one sample of a study of graft-versus-host responses after intestinal transplantation. This table comes from immunoSEQ multiplex PCR, and its TCRdb copy is limited to in-frame clones, with some not included. The profile shows about 64,000 clones, 80% to 95% of them singletons. Sequences were derived from bone marrow, sampled around 720 days after intestinal transplantation. The receptors were sampled from a human patient who received an intestinal transplant, so some T cells may come from the graft donor. Both conserved end residues are part of each CDR3. A D gene is named only where the DNA matches it firmly. A row's size may be missing; if present it is once, few, many or a size class.

J gene: TRBJ2-1; clone size: -; D gene: TRBD2; V gene: TRBV11-2; CDR3 protein: CASSPQTSGQPPEQFF; CDR3 DNA: TGTGCCAGCAGCCCCCAGACTAGCGGACAACCTCCCGAGCAGTTCTTC
J gene: TRBJ1-6; clone size: -; D gene: -; V gene: TRBV14; CDR3 protein: CASSQVFPHAPNNSPLHF; CDR3 DNA: TGTGCCAGCAGCCAAGTTTTCCCGCATGCACCTAATAATTCACCCCTCCACTTT
J gene: TRBJ2-7; clone size: -; D gene: -; V gene: TRBV6-1; CDR3 protein: CASLPGLAYEQYF; CDR3 DNA: TGTGCCAGCCTACCAGGGCTCGCCTACGAGCAGTACTTC
J gene: TRBJ2-1; clone size: -; D gene: -; V gene: TRBV7-3; CDR3 protein: CASSLWGDHYNEQFF; CDR3 DNA: TGTGCCAGCAGCTTATGGGGGGACCACTACAATGAGCAGTTCTTC
J gene: TRBJ2-1; clone size: -; D gene: -; V gene: TRBV5-6; CDR3 protein: CASSHLGGEQFF; CDR3 DNA: TGTGCCAGCAGCCACCTCGGTGGGGAGCAGTTCTTC
J gene: TRBJ2-3; clone size: -; D gene: -; V gene: TRBV27; CDR3 protein: CASSYPPDTQYF; CDR3 DNA: TGTGCCAGCAGTTACCCCCCAGATACGCAGTATTTT
J gene: TRBJ2-1; clone size: -; D gene: TRBD2; V gene: TRBV7-3; CDR3 protein: CASSFLGTSAANEQFF; CDR3 DNA: TGTGCCAGCAGCTTCCTCGGGACTAGCGCCGCCAATGAGCAGTTCTTC
J gene: TRBJ2-5; clone size: -; D gene: -; V gene: TRBV11-2; CDR3 protein: CASSPRLGSGAREETQYF; CDR3 DNA: TGTGCCAGCAGCCCCAGGTTGGGGTCAGGGGCCCGTGAAGAGACCCAGTACTTC
J gene: TRBJ1-1; clone size: -; D gene: -; V gene: TRBV6-5; CDR3 protein: CASSYGQGEAFF; CDR3 DNA: TGTGCCAGCAGTTACGGGCAGGGTGAAGCTTTCTTT
J gene: TRBJ1-2; clone size: once; D gene: TRBD1; V gene: TRBV13; CDR3 protein: CASSLGTLAGGRTGGYTF; CDR3 DNA: TGTGCCAGCAGCTTAGGGACGTTGGCAGGCGGGAGGACAGGGGGCTACACCTTC
J gene: TRBJ2-7; clone size: -; D gene: -; V gene: TRBV20-1; CDR3 protein: CSAIGSSEQYF; CDR3 DNA: TGCAGTGCCATTGGGAGTAGCGAGCAGTACTTC
J gene: TRBJ2-1; clone size: -; D gene: -; V gene: TRBV5-1; CDR3 protein: CASSLRGDNEQFF; CDR3 DNA: TGCGCCAGCAGCTTGCGAGGGGACAATGAGCAGTTCTTC
J gene: TRBJ2-7; clone size: -; D gene: TRBD2; V gene: TRBV6-6; CDR3 protein: CASSFRGEFAGQYF; CDR3 DNA: TGTGCCAGCAGTTTTCGGGGGGAGTTCGCCGGGCAGTACTTC
J gene: TRBJ1-6; clone size: -; D gene: TRBD1; V gene: TRBV5-5; CDR3 protein: CASSGTGQYNSPLHF; CDR3 DNA: TGTGCCAGCAGCGGGACAGGGCAATATAATTCACCCCTCCACTTT
J gene: TRBJ2-5; clone size: -; D gene: -; V gene: TRBV30; CDR3 protein: CAWGRGETQYF; CDR3 DNA: TGTGCCTGGGGGAGGGGGGAGACCCAGTACTTC
J gene: TRBJ2-7; clone size: -; D gene: -; V gene: TRBV5-1; CDR3 protein: CASQADNYEQYF; CDR3 DNA: TGCGCCAGCCAAGCGGACAATTACGAGCAGTACTTC
J gene: TRBJ1-6; clone size: -; D gene: TRBD1; V gene: TRBV5-1; CDR3 protein: CASSGGSGTGNSPLHF; CDR3 DNA: TGCGCCAGCAGCGGGGGGTCCGGGACAGGGAATTCACCCCTCCACTTT
J gene: TRBJ2-1; clone size: -; D gene: TRBD1; V gene: TRBV27; CDR3 protein: CASRRYRDRVVNEQFF; CDR3 DNA: TGTGCCAGCAGACGCTACCGGGACAGGGTGGTTAATGAGCAGTTCTTC
J gene: TRBJ2-3; clone size: -; D gene: TRBD2; V gene: TRBV6-5; CDR3 protein: CASSLGGADTQYF; CDR3 DNA: TGTGCCAGCTCCTTGGGGGGGGCAGATACGCAGTATTTT
J gene: TRBJ1-3; clone size: -; D gene: -; V gene: TRBV5-1; CDR3 protein: CASSGQGTGNTIYF; CDR3 DNA: TGCGCCAGCAGCGGTCAGGGGACTGGAAACACCATATATTTT
J gene: TRBJ2-7; clone size: -; D gene: -; V gene: TRBV5-6; CDR3 protein: CASSLGGGGAYEQYF; CDR3 DNA: TGTGCCAGCAGCTTGGGAGGGGGAGGGGCGTACGAGCAGTACTTC
J gene: TRBJ1-2; clone size: -; D gene: -; V gene: TRBV6-5; CDR3 protein: CASRTDPAYGYTF; CDR3 DNA: TGTGCCAGCAGGACGGATCCGGCTTATGGCTACACCTTC
J gene: TRBJ1-2; clone size: -; D gene: -; V gene: TRBV28; CDR3 protein: CASSLSHYGYTF; CDR3 DNA: TGTGCCAGCAGTTTATCCCACTATGGCTACACCTTC
J gene: TRBJ1-2; clone size: few; D gene: -; V gene: TRBV11-3; CDR3 protein: CASSGNTYYGYTF; CDR3 DNA: TGTGCCAGCAGCGGTAACACCTACTATGGCTACACCTTC
J gene: TRBJ2-5; clone size: -; D gene: -; V gene: TRBV25-1; CDR3 protein: CASTLLWGETQYF; CDR3 DNA: TGTGCCAGCACCCTTCTCTGGGGAGAGACCCAGTACTTC
J gene: TRBJ2-2; clone size: once; D gene: -; V gene: TRBV28; CDR3 protein: CASRSHRNTGELFF; CDR3 DNA: TGTGCCAGCAGATCTCACAGGAACACCGGGGAGCTGTTTTTT
J gene: TRBJ1-2; clone size: -; D gene: -; V gene: TRBV6-5; CDR3 protein: CASSYSRDHYGYTF; CDR3 DNA: TGTGCCAGCAGTTACTCGAGGGATCACTATGGCTACACCTTC
J gene: TRBJ1-1; clone size: -; D gene: -; V gene: TRBV4-1; CDR3 protein: CASSPIGNGGTEAFF; CDR3 DNA: TGCGCCAGCAGCCCAATTGGTAACGGAGGCACTGAAGCTTTCTTT
J gene: TRBJ2-7; clone size: -; D gene: TRBD1; V gene: TRBV7-6; CDR3 protein: CASSRGTGGGYEQYF; CDR3 DNA: TGTGCCAGCAGTCGAGGGACAGGGGGCGGATACGAGCAGTACTTC
J gene: TRBJ1-4; clone size: -; D gene: -; V gene: TRBV7-6; CDR3 protein: CASSLAHFGEPTNEKLFF; CDR3 DNA: TGTGCCAGCAGCTTAGCCCACTTTGGGGAGCCAACTAATGAAAAACTGTTTTTT
J gene: TRBJ1-1; clone size: few; D gene: -; V gene: TRBV29-1; CDR3 protein: CSVEDLGYPEAFF; CDR3 DNA: TGCAGCGTTGAAGATCTGGGGTATCCTGAAGCTTTCTTT
J gene: TRBJ1-2; clone size: -; D gene: TRBD1; V gene: TRBV2; CDR3 protein: CASRTFLIRDSNGYTF; CDR3 DNA: TGTGCCAGCAGGACGTTCTTGATCCGGGACAGTAATGGCTACACCTTC
J gene: TRBJ1-1; clone size: -; D gene: -; V gene: TRBV18; CDR3 protein: CASSPPGREGTEAFF; CDR3 DNA: TGTGCCAGCTCACCACCGGGGAGGGAAGGAACTGAAGCTTTCTTT